These T cell receptor beta chains were read from a single sample in a study of STAT3 mutations in large granular lymphocyte leukemia. Profiling relied on immunoSEQ multiplex PCR, and the TCRdb table lists in-frame clones only, not all of them. The data show some 31,000 clones, about 86% seen once. The material sequenced was peripheral blood mononuclear cells. The receptors come from a man aged 55 to 70 with T-cell large granular lymphocyte leukemia. Some clones in this sample may be carry-over from other donors' samples. Each CDR3 is given with its conserved first and last residue. D genes are given only for firm matches. The size entry is marked missing in some rows and otherwise reads once, few, many or a size class.

V gene	D gene	clone size	J gene	CDR3 DNA	CDR3 protein
TRBV6-1	TRBD1	-	TRBJ1-1	TGTGCCGGACAGGGGGTGAGTTTAGACACTGAAGCTTTCTTT	CAGQGVSLDTEAFF
TRBV9	TRBD2	-	TRBJ2-3	TGTGCCAGCAGCGTAGATCTAGCGGGAGAAGTAGATACGCAGTATTTT	CASSVDLAGEVDTQYF
TRBV4-1	-	once	TRBJ1-2	TGCGCCAGCAGCCCTTCCGCAGGACCTAACTATGGCTACACCTTC	CASSPSAGPNYGYTF
TRBV28	-	-	TRBJ1-1	TGTGCCAGCAGTTTAGGTCGGGCGGATGAAGCTTTCTTT	CASSLGRADEAFF
TRBV28	TRBD1	few	TRBJ2-7	TGTGCCAGCAGCCCCGGGACAGGGGGTCTCGAGCAGTACTTC	CASSPGTGGLEQYF
TRBV5-1	TRBD2	-	TRBJ2-1	TGCGCCAGCAGCTTATTAAGCGGGAGGGATGAGCAGTTCTTC	CASSLLSGRDEQFF
TRBV27	TRBD1	once	TRBJ2-7	TGTGCCAGCAGTTTATCTTACCCCGGGGGGGGACAGGGGTTCTCCTACGAGCAGTACTTC	CASSLSYPGGGQGFSYEQYF
TRBV19	-	-	TRBJ1-6	TGTGCCAGTTCCCAGACGGGAAGGGCCAATTCACCCCTCCACTTT	CASSQTGRANSPLHF
TRBV6-1	-	-	TRBJ2-6	TGTGCCAGCAGTGAGATGATTTCTGGGGCCAACGTCCTGACTTTC	CASSEMISGANVLTF
TRBV30	-	-	TRBJ2-3	TGTGCCTGGGGAAGCGGCCCCACAGATACGCAGTATTTT	CAWGSGPTDTQYF
TRBV29-1	-	-	TRBJ1-3	TGCAGCGGTCTTAAGGGCGGAAACACCATATATTTT	CSGLKGGNTIYF
TRBV11-2	-	-	TRBJ2-7	TGTGCCAGCAGCTTAGAACGGGATTTGGACTTGGAGCAGTACTTC	CASSLERDLDLEQYF
TRBV5-1	-	-	TRBJ1-3	TGCGCCAGCAGCTTGATACCGGGGTCTGGAAACACCATATATTTT	CASSLIPGSGNTIYF
TRBV6-1	-	-	TRBJ1-3	TGTGCCAGCAGTGAAGAAACAGGGATGAGAGGAAACACCATATATTTT	CASSEETGMRGNTIYF
TRBV6-1	TRBD2	once	TRBJ2-3	TGTGCCAGCATCCTAGGACTAGCGGGAGTAGATACGCAGTATTTT	CASILGLAGVDTQYF
TRBV6-5	TRBD1	-	TRBJ2-3	TGTGCCAGCAGTTACGGGGGGACAGGAGATACGCAGTATTTT	CASSYGGTGDTQYF
TRBV30	-	-	TRBJ2-1	TGTGCCTGGAAGTCAGGGAGGAGCTCCTACAATGAGCAGTTCTTC	CAWKSGRSSYNEQFF
TRBV30	-	-	TRBJ2-3	TGTGCCTGGAGCCATTCCACAGATACGCAGTATTTT	CAWSHSTDTQYF
TRBV5-1	TRBD2	-	TRBJ2-7	TGCGCCAGCAGCTTGGCCGGGGGACTAATCAACGAGCAGTACTTC	CASSLAGGLINEQYF
TRBV9	TRBD2	-	TRBJ2-5	TGTGCCAGCAGCGTAGGAGGGAGGGCCAGAGGACAAGAGACCCAGTACTTC	CASSVGGRARGQETQYF
TRBV5-1	-	-	TRBJ1-1	TGCGCCAGCAGCCATCCGGAGACGGACATGAACACTGAAGCTTTCTTT	CASSHPETDMNTEAFF
TRBV5-4	-	-	TRBJ2-7	TGTGCCAGCAGCTTGGAAGGCTCGGGTCTCCGTTTC	CASSLEGSGLRF
TRBV5-1	TRBD1	-	TRBJ2-7	TGCGCCAGCAGCTGGGGGGACAGGGGGGACGGATACGAGCAGTACTTC	CASSWGDRGDGYEQYF
TRBV7-9	-	-	TRBJ2-3	TGTGCCAGCAGCCAGGGGGGTTATGGCACAGATACGCAGTATTTT	CASSQGGYGTDTQYF
TRBV28	-	-	TRBJ2-7	TGTGCCAGCACCAAAGGGGGAGGGACTCCCTACGAGCAGTACTTC	CASTKGGGTPYEQYF
TRBV5-1	-	-	TRBJ1-5	TGCGCCAGCAGCCAAGAGGGTTATCAGCCCCAGCATTTT	CASSQEGYQPQHF
TRBV7-2	-	-	TRBJ2-5	TGTGCCAGCAGCTTTCGAGGGGAGACCCAGTACTTC	CASSFRGETQYF
TRBV29-1	-	once	TRBJ2-2	TGCAGCGTTGGGAGGGGGTCGGGGTTCACCGGGGAGCTGTTTTTT	CSVGRGSGFTGELFF
TRBV6-5	-	-	TRBJ1-6	TGTGCCAGCAGTCTAGACCCCGAATATAATTCACCCCTCCACTTT	CASSLDPEYNSPLHF
TRBV28	TRBD1	once	TRBJ1-2	TGTGCCAGCAGTTTTGGACAGGGGAGCTTAGGTGGCTACACCTTC	CASSFGQGSLGGYTF
TRBV4-3	-	-	TRBJ2-7	TGCGCCAGCAGCCAAGATGCAGGATCTTACTCCTACGAGCAGTACTTC	CASSQDAGSYSYEQYF
TRBV7-3	-	-	TRBJ2-5	TGTGCCAGCAGCCGAGGGGTTTTAGAGACCCAGTACTTC	CASSRGVLETQYF
TRBV4-2	-	-	TRBJ2-7	TGTGCCAGCAGCCATGGGGGACCCTTGGAGCAGTACTTC	CASSHGGPLEQYF
TRBV29-1	-	-	TRBJ2-7	TGCAGCGTCCAAGGGGGCAGGGGGGTCGACGAGCAGTACTTC	CSVQGGRGVDEQYF
TRBV4-2	-	-	TRBJ1-2	TGTGCCAGCAGCCAAGGAGAGGGGAGAGCTAACTATGGCTACACCTTC	CASSQGEGRANYGYTF
TRBV7-9	-	-	TRBJ1-4	TGTGCCAGCAGCTCGGGCCTCGTCGTGGAAAAACTGTTTTTT	CASSSGLVVEKLFF
TRBV7-9	-	once	TRBJ1-4	TGTGCCAGCAGCCCCGGGCCGACAGCTAAACTGTTTTTT	CASSPGPTAKLFF
TRBV5-6	TRBD2	-	TRBJ2-3	TGTGCCAGCAGCTTCTCCGGGACTAGCGGGAGCGCAGATACGCAGTATTTT	CASSFSGTSGSADTQYF
TRBV7-7	-	-	TRBJ2-5	TGTGCTAGCAGCTTAAACCGGGACCAAGAGACCCAGTACTTC	CASSLNRDQETQYF
TRBV5-6	TRBD2	-	TRBJ2-7	TGTGCCAGCAGCGGTCTTAGCGGGGCCCCCTACGAGCAGTACTTC	CASSGLSGAPYEQYF
TRBV30	TRBD1	-	TRBJ2-3	TGTGCCTGGAGCGTAGGGGGCAAGTCAGATACGCAGTATTTT	CAWSVGGKSDTQYF
TRBV6-5	-	-	TRBJ2-7	TGTGCCAGCATCTCGTCGGGAGCAGAAGAGCAGTACTTC	CASISSGAEEQYF